This T cell receptor (beta chain) was sequenced in a study of naive and memory T cell subsets (dated by TCRdb to about 2017). The study in broad terms: The figure summarizing these samples reported some 10 blood donors, 7 tuberculin skin test biopsies and 3 saline control biopsies. PCR2 was typically a SYBR Green qPCR stopped at a set threshold; low-input samples could instead use end-point PCR (around 6 cycles). Study-wide findings and limitations: The potential sensitivity of the RNA-based method to TCR transcript changes with T cell activation and differentiation was acknowledged.

Library preparation employed 5' RACE. The ligated cDNA was amplified in four rounds of PCR with nested alpha and beta constant region primers together with the SP2 primer. TCR RNA was reverse transcribed with SuperScript IV using alpha and beta constant region primers for the blood and skin samples. Using T4 RNA ligase 1, an oligonucleotide carrying both the Illumina SP2 primer and a UMI was ligated onto the 3' end of the cDNA. The 12-nucleotide UMI consisted of two random hexamers with an eight-base spacer between the hexamers to prevent hairpin formation. From the second PCR onward, TCR alpha and beta chain libraries were processed separately, and dual indexing was applied for multiplexing. After pooling, the indexed libraries were analyzed by capillary electrophoresis and sequenced on either an Illumina MiSeq or NextSeq. PhiX DNA at roughly 4.5-7% was spiked into libraries to increase base diversity and improve cluster recognition. The study's processing was this. Demultiplexor extracted UMIs from read 2, combined them with read 1 TCR sequence, and split reads by sample indices. Decombinator identified V and J genes and V-J junctions and gave each TCR a five-part identifier that included V and J deletions. UMIs were used by Collapsinator to correct sequencing errors and PCR amplification heterogeneity, so that a UMI-based abundance was obtained for each TCR. CDR3Translator converted identifiers to nucleotide sequence, translated to amino acids, and extracted CDR3 regions using terminal motifs. After normalization to the amount of input RNA, error-corrected alpha and beta TCR counts from blood and skin were compared. Using fastp at Q25 and MiXCR, TCRdb reprocessed the public reads and kept productive beta chains. Entries are consolidated by CDR3 protein sequence, retaining the most common genes and DNA. The V and J calls shown here were made by TCRdb, not taken from the authors' results. This sample gives some 60,000 distinct CDR3 sequences in total; less than 10% of them show up just once. Under 25% of the sample is held by the ten biggest clonotypes.

The study reported a robust and sensitive protocol to amplify, sequence and analyze TCRs, based on 3' ligation of a UMI-containing oligonucleotide to TCR cDNA. Whole blood analysis involved drawing roughly 2.4 ml of peripheral blood from adult healthy volunteers into Tempus tubes and then extracting RNA following the manufacturer's instructions. Total RNA, without cell sorting, was DNase treated with RQ1 DNase before reverse transcription, targeting about 1 to 1000 ng input. To check how robust the pipeline was in samples where T cells make up a minority population, libraries were built from skin biopsies and whole blood. Note on this clonotype: Its antigen target is currently unknown. No quality values exist for individual bases; no much larger clone is one base distant.

Via the germline V gene, CDR1 is MGHRA and CDR2 YSYEKL. Compared with germline, V lacks 1 base and J lacks 7 bases; bases without a gene match: 8. The CDR3 runs 16 amino acids, cysteine and phenylalanine included. Solely the CDR3 DNA is kept, with 48 bases framed from the first base. The origin of this receptor is a female donor in good health. The chain uses TRBV4-1 and TRBJ2-1; TRBD1 matches 9 bases in the middle. The nucleotide sequence is given as TGCGCCAGCAGCCAAGCCGGGACAGGGCTCGGGAATGAGCAGTTCTTC. Its translation reads: CASSQAGTGLGNEQFF.